What follows describes a single T cell receptor beta chain. Its antigen remains undetermined. Base qualities were left out, and no much larger clone turns up one base away. Using the deep immunoSEQ assay, TCR CDR3 regions were amplified from genomic DNA by multiplex PCR. Genomic DNA extracted from each cell subset was distributed evenly over all wells of several immunoSEQ 96-well plates, and each plate served as one replicate. For sorted subsets, approximately 190 ng of genomic DNA, equivalent to 25,000 to 35,000 T cell genomes, went into each replicate PCR. Purified libraries were quantified with a Qubit 3.0 fluorometer, sized on a Bioanalyzer 2100, and re-quantified with the KAPA Library Quantification kit. Every immunoSEQ 96-well plate was sequenced on a dedicated single-read 150-cycle Illumina NextSeq 550 flow cell. On the study's bioinformatics: The immunoSEQ output contained only junctional sequences without quality scores, so filtering could not match that applied to full-length reads. Sequences were annotated with PyIR, a Python wrapper for IgBLAST v1.9, and V/J genes and CDR3 were assigned using IMGT germline references. Any read was removed if the V/J assignment was weak (E-value above 1e-6), the CDR3 was missing, or the read contained stop codons, out-of-frame junctions, or ambiguous translated residues. V3J clonotypes were defined by identical inferred V gene, J gene, and CDR3 amino acid sequence. The percentage overlap between two repertoires was calculated by dividing the number of shared unique clonotypes by the size of the smaller repertoire. Richness of each repertoire was evaluated using RTK rarefaction, the Chao1 estimator, and Recon v2.1 estimates of unobserved clonotypes. OLGA was used to compute generation probabilities for all TCRbeta clonotypes that the gDNA method yielded from a handful of donors. Held by TCRdb, this immuneACCESS table contains in-frame sequences only and omits some clones. Under half of the omission traces to an unresolved V gene where checked; the cause of the rest is unknown. That table supplies the V and J calls and clone size; D and trimming were determined from the DNA. The sample records some 2,400,000 clones, under 97% of which are singletons. The ten largest make up over 0.1% of the sample.

These data come from a study of shared clonotypes between healthy human individuals (dated by TCRdb to the early 2020s). Regarding the study in general: The cohort comprised a couple of women and a few men aged 18 to 49 years. Between about 0.8 and 9.5 billion PBMCs per donor were obtained by leukapheresis. To increase sequencing depth and limit assay-specific biases, TCR repertoire library preparation and sequencing were carried out by different laboratories using diverse techniques. For each donor, three plates each were used for CD4 naive and CD4 memory, two plates were used for CD8 naive, and one plate was used for CD8 memory. Blood TCR repertoires of roughly five healthy adults were deeply sequenced to estimate repertoire size and the extent of clonotype sharing between individuals. The paper's findings and limits, for the study overall: Incomplete sequencing was indicated by rarefaction of sorted-subset datasets, despite the large sequencing depth. Because the study included only a small number of donors, the genetic and exposure-history diversity represented was limited. Compared with non-shared clonotypes, the clonotypes found in all four sorted-subset donors had higher generation probabilities. Based on pairwise subsampling, the degree of clonotype sharing among donors was expected to be affected by sequencing depth. Across four donors, approximately 4.9% of naive CD4, more than 3% of naive CD8, 2.3% of memory CD4, and roughly 0.41% of memory CD8 clonotypes were shared. Naive subsets generally had larger estimated clonotype richness than memory subsets did. Sampling was restricted to blood, and TCR repertoires in tissue are likely to differ from TCR repertoires in blood.

The donors were healthy, HIV-negative adults who had no recently reported acute infections or vaccinations. Every donor was a Caucasian adult living in Nashville, Tennessee, USA. CD4+ T cells were enriched by magnetic negative selection; naive cells were then positively selected on CD45RA, and the negative fraction formed the memory subset. Blood was collected by leukapheresis, and PBMCs were isolated by Ficoll-Histopaque density gradient centrifugation and then cryopreserved in liquid nitrogen vapor phase. Analytical flow cytometry was used to check the purity and quantity of every magnetically sorted T cell population. From each sorted fraction, genomic DNA was isolated and quantified by UV absorbance on a Nanodrop 2000c. The TCR sequence derives from a man between 18 and 29 years old in good health. The material sequenced was naive CD4+ T cells sorted from blood. The label giving this sample's cell subset or site can be read as: CD45RA+ positively selected.

The DNA reads TGTGCCAGCAGTTTCGGGACAGGCCTCTACGAGCAGTACTTC. This sequence encodes CASSFGTGLYEQYF. The rearranged segments are TRBV28 and TRBJ2-7, and 8 bases in between align with TRBD1. CDR1 is given as MDHEN and CDR2 as SYDVKM, both from the germline V gene. V is pruned by 3 bases and J by 3 bases, leaving 4 bases of the junction without a gene match. CDR3 length: 14 amino acids, cysteine to phenylalanine. Of all the DNA, just the CDR3 is kept, 42 bases in frame from base 1.